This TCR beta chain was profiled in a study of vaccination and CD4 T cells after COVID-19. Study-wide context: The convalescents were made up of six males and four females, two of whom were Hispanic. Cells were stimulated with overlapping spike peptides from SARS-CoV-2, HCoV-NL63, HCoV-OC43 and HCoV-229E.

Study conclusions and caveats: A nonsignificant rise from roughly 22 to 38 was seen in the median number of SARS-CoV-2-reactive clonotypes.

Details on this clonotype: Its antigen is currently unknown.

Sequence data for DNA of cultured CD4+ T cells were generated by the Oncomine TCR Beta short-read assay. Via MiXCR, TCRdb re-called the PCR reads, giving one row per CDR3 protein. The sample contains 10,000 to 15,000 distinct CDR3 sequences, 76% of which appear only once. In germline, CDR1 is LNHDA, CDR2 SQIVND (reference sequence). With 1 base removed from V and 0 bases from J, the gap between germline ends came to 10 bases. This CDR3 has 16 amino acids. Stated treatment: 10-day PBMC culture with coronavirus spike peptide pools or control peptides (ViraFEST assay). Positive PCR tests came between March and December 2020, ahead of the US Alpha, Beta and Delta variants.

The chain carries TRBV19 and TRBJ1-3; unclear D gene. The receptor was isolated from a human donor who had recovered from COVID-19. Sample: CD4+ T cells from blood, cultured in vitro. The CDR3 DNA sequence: TGTGCCAGTAGTATAGGAGCCGGGTCCTCTGGAAACACCATATATTTT. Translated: CASSIGAGSSGNTIYF.